This T cell receptor (beta chain) stems from a study of technical replicates of blood from several donors. Germline CDR1 reads SGHDN; CDR2 reads FVKESK. The CDR3 consists of 14 residues. V lost 5 bases to trimming and J lost 3 bases; unmatched junction nucleotides: 4. Clones were read by immunoSEQ multiplex PCR, and TCRdb kept only the in-frame ones, dropping some. The sample consists of over 55,000 clones, 70% to 90% of them appearing once. The sample comprised PBMCs. The chain employs TRBV14 and TRBJ2-3; 8 positions agree with TRBD2. This TCR was recovered from a human donor in good health. Some clones in this sample may be carry-over from other donors' samples. The CDR3 loop reads CASSGLAVTDTQYF. The CDR3, as DNA: TGTGCCAGCAGCGGACTAGCCGTAACAGATACGCAGTATTTT. The complete variable domain, with remaining parts taken from reference TRBV14 and TRBJ2-3, reads EAGVTQFPSHSVIEKGQTVTLRCDPISGHDNLYWYRRVMGKEIKFLLHFVKESKQDESGMPNNRFLAERTGGTYSTLKVQPAELEDSGVYFCASSGLAVTDTQYFGPGTRLTVL.